This TCR beta chain stems from a study of tumour-infiltrating T cells in Burkitt lymphoma. Sequencing was performed with immunoSEQ multiplex PCR; in TCRdb, only in-frame clones are kept and a portion is missing. The profile shows 12,000 to 15,000 clones, 65% to 90% of them singletons. V shed 2 bases, J shed 6 bases, and the junction held 5 bases outside the gene matches. The CDR3 sequence is 15 residues long. The germline CDR1 and CDR2 sequences are SNHLY and FYNNEI. Material: tumor tissue. The gene calls are TRBV2 and TRBJ1-4; 8 bases align to TRBD1. The sequence derives from a human donor with diffuse large B-cell lymphoma. The CDR3, as DNA: TGTGCCAGCAGTGAATCCGGGACAGGATATGAAAAACTGTTTTTT. Its protein product is CASSESGTGYEKLFF.